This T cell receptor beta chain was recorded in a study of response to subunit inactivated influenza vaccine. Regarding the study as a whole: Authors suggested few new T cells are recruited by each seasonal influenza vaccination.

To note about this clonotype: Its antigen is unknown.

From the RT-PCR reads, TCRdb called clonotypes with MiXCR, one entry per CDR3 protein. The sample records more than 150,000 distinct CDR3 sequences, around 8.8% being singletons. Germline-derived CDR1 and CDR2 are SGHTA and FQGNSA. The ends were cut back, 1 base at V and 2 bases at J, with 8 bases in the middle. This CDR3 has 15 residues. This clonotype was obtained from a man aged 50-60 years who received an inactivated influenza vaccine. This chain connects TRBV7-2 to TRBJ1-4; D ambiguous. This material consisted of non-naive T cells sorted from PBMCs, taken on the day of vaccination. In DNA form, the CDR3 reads TGTGCCAGCAGCTTAGGAGGGATCACTAATGAAAAACTGTTTTTT. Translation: CASSLGGITNEKLFF.